Included here is one TCR beta chain sequence, with context. The antigen is undetermined. The data belong to a study of blood T cells in healthy people across ages. V was pared by 2 bases and J by 1 base, with 10 bases between. This CDR3 region has 15 residues. In germline, CDR1 is SGHVS, CDR2 FQNEAQ. The study, taken as a whole, reports: Researchers deemed the diversity estimates from one million T cells underestimates. Long-lived donors exceeded aged donors in naive CD4+ cells and diversity.

Next came a second PCR, run for roughly 6 to 11 cycles, which used a sample-barcoded 5' primer along with a J-beta primer mix. In TCRdb, the 5' RACE reads were re-called with MiXCR into one record per CDR3 protein. This table holds about 1,400,000 distinct CDR3 sequences, 59% found once. PBMCs, at least 6.5 million per sample, were isolated. Sequenced material: blood. The clonotype was recovered from a man in his late teens or twenties in good health. This chain joins TRBV7-8 and TRBJ2-3; D ambiguous. This chain's CDR3 is CASSLSWPGTDTQYF. CDR3 bases: TGTGCCAGCAGCTTATCTTGGCCGGGCACAGATACGCAGTATTTT.